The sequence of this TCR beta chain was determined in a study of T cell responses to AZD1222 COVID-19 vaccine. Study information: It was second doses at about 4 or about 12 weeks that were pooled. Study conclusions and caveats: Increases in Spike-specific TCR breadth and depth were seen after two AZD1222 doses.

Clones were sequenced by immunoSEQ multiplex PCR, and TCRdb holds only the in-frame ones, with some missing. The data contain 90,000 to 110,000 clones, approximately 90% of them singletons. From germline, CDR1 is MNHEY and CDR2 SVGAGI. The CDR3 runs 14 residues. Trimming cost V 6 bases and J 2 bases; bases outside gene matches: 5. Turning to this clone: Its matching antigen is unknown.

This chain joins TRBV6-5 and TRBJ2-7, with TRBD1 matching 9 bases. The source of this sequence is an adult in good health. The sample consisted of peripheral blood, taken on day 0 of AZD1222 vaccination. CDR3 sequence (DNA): TGTGCCAGCAGACCGGGACAGGGTCCCTACGAGCAGTACTTC. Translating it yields CASRPGQGPYEQYF.